This is a list of T cell receptor beta chains from one sample in a study of neurological immune-mediated disorders. TCRdb processed the 5' RACE reads anew with MiXCR; each CDR3 protein has one entry. The data show about 17,000 distinct CDR3 sequences, roughly 3% seen once. Specimen: CD8+ T cells from blood. These receptors came from a woman between 40 and 55 years old in good health. The CDR3 runs from the conserved cysteine through the conserved F or W. The D gene is left open where the match is weak. Not all rows give a size; the values are once, few, many and, for expanded clones, a class.

j_gene	d_gene	v_gene	abundance	CDR3nt	CDR3aa
TRBJ2-3	TRBD2	TRBV7-9	many	TGTGCCAGCAGCTTAGTACTAGCGCCCGATACGCAGTATTTT	CASSLVLAPDTQYF
TRBJ2-7	.	TRBV7-9	many	TGTGCCAGCAGTCACCGGGACAACTACGAGCAGTACTTC	CASSHRDNYEQYF
TRBJ2-2	.	TRBV29-1	many	TGCAGCGTTGAGCCAGTCGGGTCGACTTTCACCGGGGAGCTGTTTTTT	CSVEPVGSTFTGELFF
TRBJ2-7	.	TRBV4-3	many	TGCGCCAGCAGCCAAGTTCCGGTTGGGACTTACGAGCAGTACTTC	CASSQVPVGTYEQYF
TRBJ1-1	.	TRBV27	many	TGTGCCAGCAGTTTATCAATAGGGTTTACAACTGAAGCTTTCTTT	CASSLSIGFTTEAFF
TRBJ2-7	.	TRBV4-2	many	TGTGCCAGCAGCCAAGGAATTGAGTTCCGTTCCTACGAGCAGTACTTC	CASSQGIEFRSYEQYF
TRBJ2-1	TRBD1	TRBV5-1	many	TGCGCCAGCGGGACAGGGGAATGGGATGAGCAGTTCTTC	CASGTGEWDEQFF
TRBJ1-5	TRBD1	TRBV7-6	many	TGTGCCAGCAGCCAACAGGGGGAAAATCAGCCCCAGCATTTT	CASSQQGENQPQHF
TRBJ2-7	.	TRBV7-7	.	TGTGCTAGCAGCTTAGGACAAGGGTCCCACTACGAGCAGTACTTC	CASSLGQGSHYEQYF
TRBJ2-7	TRBD2	TRBV11-1	many	TGTGCCAGCAGCTTAGTTGGGACTAGCGGGACCTACGAGCAGTACTTC	CASSLVGTSGTYEQYF
TRBJ2-2	TRBD2	TRBV20-1	many	TGCAGTGCTAGAGATCCGCTAGCGGGAGTGAGTGACACCGGGGAGCTGTTTTTT	CSARDPLAGVSDTGELFF
TRBJ2-5	TRBD2	TRBV20-1	many	TGCAGTGCTAGAGAGGTAGCGGGAGAATGGGAGACCCAGTACTTC	CSAREVAGEWETQYF
TRBJ1-1	.	TRBV7-9	many	TGTGCCAGCAGCCCCAAGATGGGGGTTCCGAACACTGAAGCTTTCTTT	CASSPKMGVPNTEAFF
TRBJ2-7	.	TRBV29-1	medium-sized	TGCAGCGTCGGGGAGGGGGGGACAAGCTCCTACGAGCAGTACTTC	CSVGEGGTSSYEQYF
TRBJ2-1	.	TRBV19	few	TGTGCCAGTAGTATAGGGGACTCGGGCAATGAGCAGTTCTTC	CASSIGDSGNEQFF
TRBJ2-3	.	TRBV6-1	many	TGTGCCAGCAGTGACACAGAAACAGATACGCAGTATTTT	CASSDTETDTQYF
TRBJ2-3	.	TRBV11-2	many	TGTGCCAGCAGCTACATACGCCGGGGCCAAACGCAGTATTTT	CASSYIRRGQTQYF
TRBJ2-7	TRBD2	TRBV20-1	many	TGCAGTGCTTCCCCCCGGGAGGCCGACTACGAGCAGTACTTC	CSASPREADYEQYF
TRBJ2-1	TRBD1	TRBV29-1	many	TGCAGCGTTGAAGAAAGGGGGACAGGCTACAATGAGCAGTTCTTC	CSVEERGTGYNEQFF
TRBJ2-7	.	TRBV5-6	many	TGTGCCAGCAGCTTACGGGACGAGCAGTACTTC	CASSLRDEQYF
TRBJ2-7	.	TRBV11-2	many	TGTGCCAGCAGCTTAACAGGGGGGGGCAGGGAGTGGGACGAGCAGTACTTC	CASSLTGGGREWDEQYF